This T cell receptor beta chain was captured by sequencing in a study of patients and donors after allogeneic stem cell transplantation. Per germline, CDR1 MNHEY and CDR2 SMNVEV (reference sequence). V shed 4 bases and J 3 bases; nucleotides not matched to a gene: 10. This CDR3 region has 16 residues. TCRdb analysed the RT-PCR reads with MiXCR anew, one entry per CDR3 protein. The data show under 200,000 distinct CDR3 sequences, about 29% seen once. Sequenced sample: blood, either unsorted or a sorted T cell fraction (not recorded which). The chain employs TRBV27 and TRBJ2-7, with 9 bases that match TRBD1. The TCR originated in a human donor who was either an allogeneic HSCT recipient or a stem cell or donor lymphocyte infusion donor (not recorded which). It is not recorded whose cells these are; they may come from a transplant donor. The CDR3 DNA reads TGTGCCAGCAGTTACCTGGGACAGGGACTGAACTACGAGCAGTACTTC. Protein sequence: CASSYLGQGLNYEQYF.